This TCR beta chain is drawn from a study of T cell responses to AZD1222 COVID-19 vaccine. Broader study findings: Only a handful of individuals given AZD1222 were seropositive at baseline. Mapped onto spike, vaccine-associated CD4 TCRs spanned it and were dominant at 160-218 and 743-854.

The V end was cut by 3 bases, the J end by 5 bases, with 22 bases between. The CDR3 length is 17 residues. The germline CDR1 and CDR2 sequences are KGHSH and LQKENI. Measured with immunoSEQ multiplex PCR; TCRdb has only the in-frame clones, and not every one. The sample contains over 40,000 clones, approximately 88% of which appear only once. This clone was counted once. Its cognate antigen is unknown. This sequence was found in an adult in good health. This sequence joins TRBV18 and TRBJ1-1, with D possibly being TRBD1 (6 bases). The sample consisted of peripheral blood, taken on day 0 of AZD1222 vaccination. The CDR3, as DNA: TGTGCCAGCTCACCCCGGAGGGGGGGCAGGGAGGGTACTGAAGCTTTCTTT. Translating gives CASSPRRGGREGTEAFF.